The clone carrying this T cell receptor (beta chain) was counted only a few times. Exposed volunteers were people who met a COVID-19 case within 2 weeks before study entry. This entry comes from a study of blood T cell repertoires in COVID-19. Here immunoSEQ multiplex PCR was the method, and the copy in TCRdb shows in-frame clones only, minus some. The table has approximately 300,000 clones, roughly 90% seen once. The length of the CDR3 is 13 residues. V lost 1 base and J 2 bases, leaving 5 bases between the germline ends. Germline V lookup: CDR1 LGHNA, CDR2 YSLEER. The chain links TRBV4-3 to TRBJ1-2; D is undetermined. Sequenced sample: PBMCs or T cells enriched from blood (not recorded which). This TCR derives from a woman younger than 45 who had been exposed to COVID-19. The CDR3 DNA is TGCGCCAGCAGCCAAGTAATCAACTATGGCTACACCTTC. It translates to CASSQVINYGYTF.